This TCR beta chain appears in the sequencing data of a study of blood T cell repertoires in COVID-19. In the study overall: PBMCs, B-cell-depleted T cells, or T cells provided the cDNA or gDNA that made up the material.

Trimming removed 4 bases from V and 5 bases from J; junction bases left unmatched: 6. The CDR3 has 13 amino acids. Germline loops: CDR1 SQVTM, CDR2 ANQGSEA. Under the authors' procedure: From reference gene primer amplification, estimates of nucleated cell counts were derived. Produced via immunoSEQ multiplex PCR; TCRdb's table is partial and in-frame only. Clone size and V and J calls were adopted from that table, with D and trimming inferred from the DNA. The sample contains 130,000 to 150,000 clones, 65% to 85% of which appear only once. The receptor's source is a woman between 45 and 60 years old with acute or convalescent COVID-19. Sequencing was done on a sample of peripheral blood. The chain employs TRBV29-1 and TRBJ2-5; 8 nucleotides agree with TRBD1. This CDR3 reads CSVGTGGLETQYF. The CDR3, as DNA: TGCAGCGTTGGCACAGGGGGTTTGGAGACCCAGTACTTC.